Listed here are 16 T cell receptor beta chains from one sample, sequenced in a study of blood T cell repertoires in COVID-19 (dated by TCRdb to between 2020 and 2021). Libraries were constructed by the immunoSEQ multiplex PCR assay. TCRdb holds this immuneACCESS table with in-frame rearrangements only. Some clones are missing; in checked studies, unresolved V genes explain under half, and the rest has no known cause. This sample lists about 300,000 clones; 83% were detected once. Around a tenth of the sample belongs to the ten largest clones. The sample taken for sequencing was peripheral blood. All receptors come from a woman aged 50 to 65 who had recovered from COVID-19.

The genes are TRBV2 and TRBJ2-5, with D perhaps TRBD2 (7 bases). The CDR3 consists of 14 residues. The V end was cut by 7 bases, the J end by 4 bases, with 16 bases between. CDR1 and CDR2 from the germline V gene are SNHLY and FYNNEI. As DNA, the CDR3 is TGTGCCAGCACCACAGAGGGGGGGGTAGAGACCCAGTACTTC. Amino acid sequence: CASTTEGGVETQYF.

The V and J genes are TRBV7-2 and TRBJ2-3; the match to TRBD2 covers 12 bases. This CDR3 has 18 amino acids. With V trimmed by 1 base and J by 5 bases, 10 bases remained unmatched. Germline lookup yields CDR1 SGHTA and CDR2 FQGNSA. CDR3 sequence: CASSLEASGGAAEDTQYF. In DNA form, the CDR3 reads TGTGCCAGCAGCTTAGAGGCTAGCGGGGGGGCCGCGGAAGATACGCAGTATTTT. Full variable domain (rest looked up from reference TRBV7-2 and TRBJ2-3): GAGVSQSPSNKVTEKGKDVELRCDPISGHTALYWYRQSLGQGLEFLIYFQGNSAPDKSGLPSDRFSAERTGGSVSTLTIQRTQQEDSAVYLCASSLEASGGAAEDTQYFGPGTRLTVL.

This sequence joins TRBV6-5 and TRBJ1-1, with D uncertain. The CDR3 has 12 residues. V dropped 7 bases and J dropped 4 bases, with 10 bases sitting between them. CDR1 and CDR2 from the germline V gene are MNHEY and SVGAGI. The CDR3 DNA reads as TGTGCCAGCACGTCCCCAGGCACTGAAGCTTTCTTT. Encoded protein: CASTSPGTEAFF.

In this sample, this clone turned up many times. This chain joins TRBV28 and TRBJ2-1; 7 nucleotides match TRBD2. This CDR3 region has 17 residues. Trimming cost V 3 bases and J 0 bases; bases outside gene matches: 8. Germline V CDR1 and CDR2: MDHEN, SYDVKM. CDR3 sequence (DNA): TGTGCCAGCAGTTTCTCCGCAGCGGGGAGCTCCTACAATGAGCAGTTCTTC. It translates to CASSFSAAGSSYNEQFF.

The genes are TRBV4-3 and TRBJ1-1; 8 nucleotides match TRBD1. The germline gives CDR1 LGHNA, CDR2 YSLEER. The CDR3 is 16 amino acids. J lost 5 bases, V lost 1 base, and 9 bases had no gene match. Here the CDR3 DNA reads TGCGCCAGCAGCCAAGGAACGGCAAACAGGGGGACTGAAGCTTTCTTT. Translating gives CASSQGTANRGTEAFF.

The chain uses TRBV5-6 and TRBJ2-7, with D perhaps TRBD1 (5 bases). The CDR3 has 13 amino acids. Germline V CDR1 and CDR2: SGHDT, YYEEEE. V dropped 4 bases and J dropped 3 bases, with 11 bases sitting between them. Here the CDR3 reads CASSPGNGYEQYF. CDR3 nucleotides: TGTGCCAGCAGCCCAGGGAACGGCTACGAGCAGTACTTC.

The chain recombines TRBV4-1 with TRBJ2-5, with 11 bases matching TRBD2. J was trimmed by 5 bases and V by 0 bases; bases with no gene match: 5. Germline V lookup: CDR1 MGHRA, CDR2 YSYEKL. This CDR3 region has 16 residues. The CDR3 is CASSQDRTSGWETQYF. Here the CDR3 DNA reads TGCGCCAGCAGCCAAGATCGGACTAGCGGGTGGGAGACCCAGTACTTC.

This chain connects TRBV2 to TRBJ2-3; 7 nucleotides match TRBD2. With V trimmed by 6 bases and J by 2 bases, 11 bases remained unmatched. CDR3 length equals 16 residues. CDR1 is SNHLY, CDR2 FYNNEI, per germline. The DNA for the CDR3 is TGTGCCAGCAGCGCCCTTGGGAGGGGCCCCACAGATACGCAGTATTTT. Amino acids: CASSALGRGPTDTQYF.

V and J are TRBV4-3 and TRBJ1-2, with 8 positions matching TRBD1. The CDR3 totals 17 residues. The V gene end was trimmed by 5 bases and the J gene end by 4 bases; junction bases not matched to a gene: 15. The germline V gene encodes CDR1 LGHNA and CDR2 YSLEER. The DNA for the CDR3 is TGCGCCAGCAGCAGAACCTCTTTACCGGGACAGGCCTATGGCTACACCTTC. This translates into CASSRTSLPGQAYGYTF.

V gene TRBV5-4 combines with J gene TRBJ2-7, with D perhaps matching TRBD1 (6 bases). The V and J ends lost 4 bases and 2 bases respectively, with 16 bases between them. In germline, CDR1 is SGHNT, CDR2 YYREEE (reference sequence). The CDR3 totals 15 residues. Here the CDR3 reads CASSLTGSRAYEQYF. Here the CDR3 DNA reads TGTGCCAGCAGCCTTACAGGGTCGAGGGCCTACGAGCAGTACTTC.

This chain joins TRBV28 and TRBJ2-7; possibly TRBD1 for D (5 bases). This CDR3 spans 14 amino acids. V lost 6 bases to trimming and J lost 0 bases, with 12 bases between them. Germline CDR1 reads MDHEN; CDR2 reads SYDVKM. The CDR3: CASSKSTDSYEQYF. For the CDR3, the DNA is TGTGCCAGCAGCAAATCGACAGACTCCTACGAGCAGTACTTC.

This clone was counted between two and nine times. V gene TRBV11-2 combines with J gene TRBJ2-2, with TRBD1 matching over 8 bases. The germline gives CDR1 SGHAT, CDR2 FQNNGV. This CDR3 contains 16 residues. Trimming took 5 bases from V and 2 from J; bases not matched to a gene: 7. The CDR3 reads CASSRDRTGNTGELFF. The CDR3 DNA sequence: TGTGCCAGCAGCCGGGACAGGACCGGTAACACCGGGGAGCTGTTTTTT.

This chain connects TRBV5-1 to TRBJ2-5; maybe TRBD1 (5 bases). Germline CDR1 is SGHRS and CDR2 is YFSETQ. V dropped 2 bases and J dropped 9 bases, with 14 bases sitting between them. The CDR3 extends over 13 amino acids. The CDR3 nucleotides read TGCGCCAGCAGCTTAGGGGATCGCGAGGCCCAGTACTTC. It codes for CASSLGDREAQYF.

The chain recombines TRBV10-3 with TRBJ2-6; TRBD1 agrees at 7 bases. V shed 2 bases and J 0 bases; nucleotides not matched to a gene: 7. Germline V gene sequence: CDR1 ENHRY, CDR2 SYGVKD. The CDR3 sequence is 18 residues long. CDR3 sequence: CAISEPGQEISGANVLTF. CDR3 bases: TGTGCCATCAGTGAGCCCGGACAGGAAATCTCTGGGGCCAACGTCCTGACTTTC.

This sequence joins TRBV28 and TRBJ2-7, with 7 bases matching TRBD1. Germline V CDR1 and CDR2: MDHEN, SYDVKM. J was trimmed by 0 bases and V by 9 bases; bases with no gene match: 5. The CDR3 length is 13 residues. CDR3 in amino acids: CASDRAASYEQYF. The CDR3 bases are TGTGCCAGTGACAGGGCTGCCTCCTACGAGCAGTACTTC.

The chain has TRBV3-1 (or the pseudogene TRBV3-2) and TRBJ2-5, with 11 bases identical to TRBD2. Germline V gene data show CDR1 as LGHDT and CDR2 as YNNKEL (reference sequence). The V gene end was trimmed by 4 bases and the J gene end by 6 bases; junction bases not matched to a gene: 10. The CDR3 covers 16 residues. The CDR3 region is CASSPTSGGLPKTQYF. CDR3 DNA sequence: TGTGCCAGCAGCCCTACTAGCGGGGGCCTCCCTAAGACCCAGTACTTC.